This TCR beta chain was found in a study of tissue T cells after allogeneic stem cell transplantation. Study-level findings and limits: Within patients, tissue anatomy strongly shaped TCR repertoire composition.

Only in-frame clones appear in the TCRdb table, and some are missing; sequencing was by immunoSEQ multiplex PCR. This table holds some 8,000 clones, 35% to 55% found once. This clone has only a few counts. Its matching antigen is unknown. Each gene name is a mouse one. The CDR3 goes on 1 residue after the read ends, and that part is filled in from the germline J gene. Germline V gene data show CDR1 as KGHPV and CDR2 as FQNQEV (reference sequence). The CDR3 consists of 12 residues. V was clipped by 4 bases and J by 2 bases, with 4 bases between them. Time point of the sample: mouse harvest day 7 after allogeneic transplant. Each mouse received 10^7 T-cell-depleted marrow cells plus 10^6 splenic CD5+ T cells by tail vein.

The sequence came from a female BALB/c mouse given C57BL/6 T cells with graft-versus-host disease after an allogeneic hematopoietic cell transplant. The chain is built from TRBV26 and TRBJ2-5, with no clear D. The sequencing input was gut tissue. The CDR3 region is CASSPLQDTQYF. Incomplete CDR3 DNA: TGTGCCAGCAGTCCCCTCCAAGACACCCAGTAC.